One sample yielded the 9 T cell receptor beta chains listed below, sequenced in a study of shared clonotypes between healthy human individuals. Only in-frame clones appear in the TCRdb table, and some are missing; sequencing was by immunoSEQ multiplex PCR. Of about half a million clones in the sample, 81% were seen once. Sequenced sample: PBMCs. These receptors all come from a woman aged 35 to 49 in good health. Some clones in this sample may be carry-over from other donors' samples.

V is TRBV5-4 and J is TRBJ2-5; a weak D match, TRBD2 (6 bases). The CDR3 contains 13 residues. The germline gives CDR1 SGHNT, CDR2 YYREEE (reference sequence). Trimming cost V 5 bases and J 2 bases, with 10 bases left between them. The CDR3 nucleotides read TGTGCCAGCAGGGCGGGGTTACAAGAGACCCAGTACTTC. It is translated as CASRAGLQETQYF.

The CDR3 nucleotides are TGTGCCAACTCCCCGGGTGGGGTTAGCACAGATACGCAGTATTTT. Amino acid sequence: CANSPGGVSTDTQYF. The chain recombines TRBV7-2 with TRBJ2-3; D gene unclear. V lost 10 bases to trimming and J lost 0 bases, with 17 bases between them. Germline CDR1 SGHTA, CDR2 FQGNSA. This CDR3 is 15 amino acids long.

Remarks on this clone: The likely explanation is a read error, given a far larger clone one base away. In the same sample, other DNA sequences code for this CDR3. The chain combines TRBV5-1 with TRBJ2-2, with D unresolved. V gave up 5 bases and J gave up 7 bases, with 15 bases separating them. This CDR3 has 14 amino acids. From germline, CDR1 is SGHRS and CDR2 YFSETQ. The CDR3 region is CASSPFGGGGELFF. In DNA form, the CDR3 reads TGCGCCAGCAGTCCCTTTGGCGGTGGCGGGGAGCTGTTTTTT.

As regards this clone: A far larger clone lies a single base away; this is likely a read error. The rearrangement joins TRBV27 to TRBJ1-1; no clear D gene. The V and J ends lost 5 bases and 4 bases respectively, with 11 bases between them. CDR3 length: 13 residues. CDR1 and CDR2 (germline): MNHEY, SMNVEV (reference sequence). For the CDR3, the DNA is TGTGCCAGCAGTACCCGTATTGGCACTGAAGCTTTCTTT. This gives the protein CASSTRIGTEAFF.

As to this clone: This likely stems from a read error, as it lies one base from a far larger clone. Different DNA sequences within this sample yield the same CDR3. CDR3 region: CASSEVSGSTGELFF. The CDR3 DNA follows: TGTGCCAGCAGTGAAGTTTCGGGTTCCACCGGGGAGCTGTTCTTT. The chain uses TRBV2 and TRBJ2-2; possibly TRBD2 for D (5 bases). From germline, CDR1 is SNHLY and CDR2 FYNNEI. This CDR3 is 15 amino acids long.

As regards this clone: A far larger clone is only one base removed, so a read error is likely. The V call is TRBV29-1, the J call TRBJ2-2, with D hard to call. V dropped 6 bases and J dropped 3 bases, with 14 bases sitting between them. Germline V gene sequence: CDR1 SQVTM, CDR2 ANQGSEA. This CDR3 has 14 amino acids. CDR3 protein: CSVRWRTDTGELFF. The CDR3 DNA reads TGCAGCGTCAGGTGGCGAACTGACACCGGGGAGCTGTTTTTT.

The V call is TRBV30, the J call TRBJ1-6; D unresolved. V was cut by 0 bases and J by 0 bases, with 6 bases left in between. The CDR3 sequence is 15 residues long. Germline CDR1 reads GTSNPN; CDR2 reads SVGIG (reference sequence). CDR3 bases: TGTGCCTGGAGTGTACCTAGCTCCTATAATTCACCCCTCCACTTT. Translated, it gives CAWSVPSSYNSPLHF.

The V gene is TRBV16, the J gene TRBJ2-1; D is perhaps TRBD2 (6 bases). Germline assignment: CDR1 KGHSY and CDR2 FQNENV. This CDR3 has 15 amino acids. Trimming took 6 bases from V and 0 from J, leaving 12 bases between them. CDR3 amino acids: CASSISGSSYNEQFF. In DNA form, the CDR3 reads TGTGCCAGCAGTATTAGCGGTTCCTCCTACAATGAGCAGTTCTTC.

The chain combines TRBV20-1 with TRBJ2-1; D is unresolved. This CDR3 spans 10 amino acids. Germline-derived CDR1 and CDR2 are DFQATT and SNEGSKA (reference sequence). The V end was cut by 3 bases, the J end by 5 bases, with 2 bases between. For the CDR3, the DNA is TGCAGTGCTAGCCACAATGAGCAGTTCTTC. It yields the protein CSASHNEQFF.